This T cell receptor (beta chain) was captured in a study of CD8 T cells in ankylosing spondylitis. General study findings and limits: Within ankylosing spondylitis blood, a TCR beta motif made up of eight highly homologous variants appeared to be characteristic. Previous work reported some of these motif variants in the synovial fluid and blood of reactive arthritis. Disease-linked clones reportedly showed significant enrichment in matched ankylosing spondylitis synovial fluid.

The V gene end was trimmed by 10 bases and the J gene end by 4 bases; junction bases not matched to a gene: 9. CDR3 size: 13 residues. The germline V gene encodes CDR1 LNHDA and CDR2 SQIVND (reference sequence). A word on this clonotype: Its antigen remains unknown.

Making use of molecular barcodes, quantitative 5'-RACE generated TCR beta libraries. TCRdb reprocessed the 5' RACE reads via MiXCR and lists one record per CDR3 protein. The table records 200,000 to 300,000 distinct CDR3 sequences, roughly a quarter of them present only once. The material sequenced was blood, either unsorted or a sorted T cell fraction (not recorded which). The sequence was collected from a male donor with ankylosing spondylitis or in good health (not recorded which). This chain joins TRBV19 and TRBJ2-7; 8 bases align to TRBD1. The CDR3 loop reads CATKGQARYEQYF. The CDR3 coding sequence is TGTGCCACTAAGGGACAGGCAAGGTACGAGCAGTACTTC.